These 27 T cell receptor beta chains came from one sample sequenced in a study of blood T cell repertoires in COVID-19 (dated by TCRdb to the early 2020s). The library was produced with the immunoSEQ multiplex PCR assay. TCRdb took this table from immuneACCESS and kept in-frame rearrangements with V and J called. Such tables lack part of the clones; where checked against another copy, unresolved V genes explain under half of the gap, and the rest is unexplained. The sample includes approximately 150,000 clones, with roughly 81% observed a single time. The ten largest account for less than 3.5% of the sample. Sequenced sample: peripheral blood. These receptors originate from a human donor with acute or convalescent COVID-19. The donor label of this sample is uncertain.

The rearrangement joins TRBV20-1 to TRBJ2-7, with D maybe TRBD2 (5 bases). The CDR3 has 11 residues. V lost 6 bases and J lost 2, with 8 bases in between. In germline, CDR1 is DFQATT, CDR2 SNEGSKA (reference sequence). This CDR3 reads CSAPGTYEQYF. Written as DNA, the CDR3 is TGCAGTGCACCGGGGACCTACGAGCAGTACTTC.

V and J are TRBV7-8 and TRBJ2-3, with 8 bases aligning to TRBD1. CDR1 SGHVS and CDR2 FQNEAQ come from the germline V gene. V shed 4 bases and J 3 bases; nucleotides not matched to a gene: 3. This CDR3 is built from 14 residues. Here the CDR3 DNA reads TGTGCCAGCAGCTCCGGACAGGGAACAGATACGCAGTATTTT. It specifies CASSSGQGTDTQYF.

The chain's CDR3 is CAWSVGSPMDTEAFF. The CDR3 coding sequence is TGTGCCTGGAGTGTCGGGTCCCCCATGGACACTGAAGCTTTCTTT. The V gene is TRBV30, the J gene TRBJ1-1; D call uncertain. CDR3 size: 15 residues. V was cut by 0 bases and J by 3 bases, with 14 bases left in between. Germline-derived CDR1 and CDR2 are GTSNPN and SVGIG (reference sequence).

This chain joins TRBV2 and TRBJ2-7; D might be TRBD1 (5 bases). The CDR3 spans 14 residues. V shed 1 base and J shed 6 bases, with 13 bases lying between them. CDR1 is SNHLY and CDR2 is FYNNEI in the germline V gene. CDR3: CASSEVQGFSEQYV. CDR3 in DNA: TGTGCCAGCAGTGAAGTTCAGGGTTTCTCCGAGCAGTACGTC.

This clone is a singleton in its sample. The genes are TRBV7-8 and TRBJ2-1; D perhaps matches TRBD2 (7 bases). V shed 5 bases and J shed 3 bases, with 14 bases lying between them. CDR1 and CDR2 from the germline V gene are SGHVS and FQNEAQ. CDR3 length equals 15 residues. CDR3 loop: CASSQGGVVYNEQFF. Here the CDR3 DNA reads TGTGCCAGCAGCCAAGGGGGGGTGGTCTACAATGAGCAGTTCTTC.

This chain uses TRBV24-1 with TRBJ2-7, with 7 bases identical to TRBD2. Germline lookup yields CDR1 KGHDR and CDR2 SFDVKD. With V trimmed by 6 bases and J by 7 bases, 2 bases remained unmatched. This CDR3 contains 11 residues. The CDR3 sequence: CATSSGIEQYF. The CDR3 DNA is TGTGCCACCAGTAGCGGGATTGAGCAGTACTTC.

This clone showed up just a few times. The J gene is TRBJ2-7, the V gene TRBV28, with no clear D. Trimming stripped 3 bases from V and 2 bases from J, with 11 bases between. The CDR3 is 14 amino acids. Germline assignment: CDR1 MDHEN and CDR2 SYDVKM. CDR3: CASSFPSNPYEQYF. As DNA, the CDR3 is TGTGCCAGCAGTTTCCCGAGTAACCCCTACGAGCAGTACTTC.

This clone has a single count. Other DNA sequences from this sample encode an identical CDR3 as well. V usage is TRBV15 and J usage is TRBJ1-2; TRBD1 is a possible D gene (5 bases). CDR1 LNHNV and CDR2 YYDKDF come from the germline V gene (reference sequence). V shed 1 base and J shed 5 bases, with 8 bases lying between them. CDR3 length: 13 residues. The CDR3 DNA reads TGTGCCACCAGCAGAGGCAGGGATTATGGCTACACCTTC. Translated, it gives CATSRGRDYGYTF.

This rearrangement joins TRBV9 to TRBJ2-2; TRBD1 might be the D (6 bases). V lost 4 bases, J lost 4 bases, and 20 bases lay in between. This CDR3 spans 17 amino acids. The V gene's germline CDR1 is SGDLS and CDR2 YYNGEE. CDR3 amino acids: CASSKEDRSLGTGELFF. Here the CDR3 DNA reads TGTGCCAGCAGCAAAGAGGACAGATCCCTGGGCACCGGGGAGCTGTTTTTT.

The V and J genes are TRBV5-1 and TRBJ2-1; D gene unclear. The CDR3 extends over 15 amino acids. V was cut by 0 bases and J by 1 base, with 8 bases left in between. Germline loops: CDR1 SGHRS, CDR2 YFSETQ. CDR3 DNA sequence: TGCGCCAGCAGCTTGGACGTTAGTTCCTACAATGAGCAGTTCTTC. Translation gives CASSLDVSSYNEQFF.

This chain connects TRBV27 to TRBJ1-1; the D gene is possibly TRBD1 (6 bases). From germline, CDR1 is MNHEY and CDR2 SMNVEV (reference sequence). Trimming removed 5 bases at V and 7 bases at J, with 17 bases between. The CDR3 is 14 residues long. The CDR3 reads CASSLGGAWREAFF. CDR3 DNA sequence: TGTGCCAGCAGTCTTGGGGGGGCTTGGCGTGAAGCTTTCTTT.

The gene calls are TRBV7-2 and TRBJ2-7, with 9 bases fitting TRBD1. The CDR3 runs 16 residues. In germline, CDR1 is SGHTA, CDR2 FQGNSA. V lost 0 bases, J lost 0 bases, and 3 bases stayed unmatched. This CDR3 is CASSLAGTGFSYEQYF. The CDR3 DNA is TGTGCCAGCAGCTTAGCAGGGACAGGGTTCTCCTACGAGCAGTACTTC.

This chain links TRBV15 with TRBJ2-7; no definite D call. The CDR3 has 12 residues. The V gene's germline CDR1 is LNHNV and CDR2 YYDKDF (reference sequence). V lost 0 bases to trimming and J lost 7 bases, with 7 bases between them. This CDR3 is CATSRDHWEQYF. In DNA form, the CDR3 reads TGTGCCACCAGCAGAGATCACTGGGAGCAGTACTTC. Full variable domain (missing parts from reference TRBV15 and TRBJ2-7): DAMVIQNPRYQVTQFGKPVTLSCSQTLNHNVMYWYQQKSSQAPKLLFHYYDKDFNNEADTPDNFQSRRPNTSFCFLDIRSPGLGDTAMYLCATSRDHWEQYFGPGTRLTVT.

The chain joins TRBV5-1 to TRBJ1-2; 9 bases align to TRBD1. This CDR3 spans 14 amino acids. Per germline, CDR1 SGHRS and CDR2 YFSETQ. Trimming removed 0 bases from V and 6 bases from J; junction bases left unmatched: 3. The CDR3 sequence: CASSLAGTGNGYTF. The CDR3 nucleotides read TGCGCCAGCAGCTTGGCGGGGACAGGGAATGGCTACACCTTC.

The V and J genes are TRBV7-2 and TRBJ1-5, with D unresolved. Germline values: CDR1 SGHTA, CDR2 FQGNSA. The CDR3 loop spans 14 amino acids. V lost 2 bases and J lost 4, with 9 bases in between. The CDR3 DNA sequence: TGTGCCAGCAGCTTATTTGGCGGGAATCAGCCCCAGCATTTT. As protein: CASSLFGGNQPQHF.

In its sample, this clone was seen once. The rearrangement links TRBV6-4 to TRBJ2-7, with 9 nucleotides matching TRBD2. The CDR3 spans 19 residues. The junction had 22 bases not matched to a gene; V was cut back by 6 bases and J by 4 bases. Germline V gives CDR1 MRHNA, CDR2 SNTAGT. Here the CDR3 DNA reads TGTGCCAGCAGCGATACCCATATCGGGCTAGCGGGGTGTAGGTACGAGCAGTACGTC. Protein: CASSDTHIGLAGCRYEQYV.

The chain has TRBV7-2 and TRBJ2-1; 8 nucleotides line up with TRBD2. Germline V CDR1 and CDR2: SGHTA, FQGNSA. V was clipped by 0 bases and J by 4 bases; unmatched bases: 2. There are 15 residues in the CDR3. The CDR3: CASSLALAEYNEQFF. DNA of the CDR3: TGTGCCAGCAGCTTAGCACTAGCGGAATACAATGAGCAGTTCTTC.

This chain joins TRBV19 and TRBJ1-1; D might be TRBD1 (6 bases). CDR3 length equals 14 residues. The germline gives CDR1 LNHDA, CDR2 SQIVND (reference sequence). V was clipped by 3 bases and J by 3 bases, with 11 bases between them. The CDR3 loop is CASSIIRGHTEAFF. As DNA, the CDR3 is TGTGCCAGTAGTATTATCAGGGGTCACACTGAAGCTTTCTTT.

This clone was recorded only once. This rearrangement joins TRBV4-1 to TRBJ2-3; 10 bases are shared with TRBD2. From germline, CDR1 is MGHRA and CDR2 YSYEKL. V shed 1 base and J 4 bases; nucleotides not matched to a gene: 5. The CDR3 runs to 16 residues. The CDR3 region has the DNA TGCGCCAGCAGCCAAGTTCAAGCGGGGGGGCCAGATACGCAGTATTTT. Its translation is CASSQVQAGGPDTQYF.

This clone appeared a single time. In nucleotides, the CDR3 is TGTGCCAGCAGCTCCCTACAGGCGGTAGCTAACTATGGCTACACCTTC. Translating gives CASSSLQAVANYGYTF. This chain links TRBV5-6 with TRBJ1-2; TRBD1 is a possible D gene (5 bases). Trimming stripped 3 bases from V and 0 bases from J, with 15 bases between. The CDR3 totals 16 residues. Germline lookup yields CDR1 SGHDT and CDR2 YYEEEE.

This clone was detected only once. The chain couples TRBV7-2 to TRBJ2-2, with D perhaps matching TRBD1 (5 bases). The CDR3 loop spans 15 amino acids. V lost 5 bases and J lost 2, with 12 bases in between. Germline lookup yields CDR1 SGHTA and CDR2 FQGNSA. The CDR3 protein is CASSADRGNTGELFF. In nucleotides, the CDR3 is TGTGCCAGCAGCGCAGACAGAGGTAACACCGGGGAGCTGTTTTTT.

This chain connects TRBV7-2 to TRBJ2-1; 7 positions agree with TRBD2. J gave up 2 bases and V 1 base, and 5 bases lay outside the gene matches. CDR1 is SGHTA, CDR2 FQGNSA, per germline. This CDR3 contains 16 residues. CDR3 DNA sequence: TGTGCCAGCAGCTTAGACCGCGGGAGTACCTACAATGAGCAGTTCTTC. Translating it yields CASSLDRGSTYNEQFF.

The CDR3 nucleotides are TGTGCCATCAGTGAGTCGCAGGGTATCTATGGCTACACCTTC. Its translation is CAISESQGIYGYTF. The chain combines TRBV10-3 with TRBJ1-2; weak D call: TRBD1 (5 bases). CDR3 length equals 14 residues. Germline CDR1 reads ENHRY; CDR2 reads SYGVKD. V gave up 0 bases and J gave up 4 bases, with 9 bases separating them.

This chain links TRBV6-5 with TRBJ1-1, with no clear D. Between the trimmed V and J ends, which lost 6 bases and 2 bases, there was a span of 13 bases. The CDR3 is made up of 14 amino acids. The germline CDR1 and CDR2 sequences are MNHEY and SVGAGI. CDR3 in DNA: TGTGCCAGCAGCTTAGTCGAGTTCAACACTGAAGCTTTCTTT. Translated, it gives CASSLVEFNTEAFF.

V is TRBV3-1 (or the pseudogene TRBV3-2) and J is TRBJ1-5; D is perhaps TRBD1 (6 bases). Looked up from germline, CDR1 is LGHDT and CDR2 is YNNKEL (reference sequence). The CDR3 contains 14 residues. Deletions cut 3 bases from V and 6 bases from J, with 12 bases between. For the CDR3, the DNA is TGTGCCAGCAGCCAGGCAGGGGTGGGTCAGCCCCAGCATTTT. This encodes CASSQAGVGQPQHF.

The rearrangement links TRBV6-5 to TRBJ1-4, with D possibly TRBD1 on 6 matching bases. V lost 2 bases to trimming and J lost 6 bases, with 13 bases between them. Germline V lookup: CDR1 MNHEY, CDR2 SVGAGI. The CDR3 totals 15 residues. CDR3 coding DNA: TGTGCCAGCAGTTACGGCGGGGGGCCTGATGAAAAACTGTTTTTT. Translation: CASSYGGGPDEKLFF.

The chain has TRBV12-1 and TRBJ1-1. TRBV12-1 is described as a pseudogene. The CDR3 contains 15 residues. CDR3 sequence reads: CASSLKRNTNTEAFF. DNA for the CDR3: TGTGCCAGCAGCTTGAAGCGGAACACGAACACTGAAGCTTTCTTT.